The 11 T cell receptor beta chains in this list originate from one sample, sequenced in a study of blood T cells in healthy people across ages. With a J-beta primer mix and a sample-barcoded 5' primer, a second PCR ran about 7 to 12 cycles. TCRdb reprocessed the 5' RACE reads via MiXCR and lists one record per CDR3 protein. The sample includes over 700,000 distinct CDR3 sequences, 20% to 25% seen only once; the top ten take just under 9.5%. The same sample was also studied in work on T cells of mothers and their children.

The sequencing sample was made of blood. All receptors come from a boy between 10 and 17 years old in good health.

The chain uses TRBV7-2 and TRBJ1-2; D ambiguous. V lost 4 bases to trimming and J lost 4 bases, with 10 bases between them. Germline V lookup: CDR1 SGHTA, CDR2 FQGNSA. The CDR3 is 13 residues long. CDR3 sequence reads: CASSSGVFYGYTF. The DNA for the CDR3 is TGTGCCAGCAGCTCAGGCGTCTTCTATGGCTACACCTTC.

This clonotype turned up a few times. The CDR3 sequence: CASSLRPSTDTQYF. The CDR3 nucleotides are TGTGCCAGCAGCTTAAGGCCTAGCACAGATACGCAGTATTTT. This chain links TRBV11-2 with TRBJ2-3, with D unresolved. Per the germline V gene, CDR1 is SGHAT and CDR2 is FQNNGV. V was cut by 2 bases and J by 0 bases, with 6 bases left in between. There are 14 residues in the CDR3.

The chain employs TRBV29-1 and TRBJ2-5, with D unclear. Trimming took off 0 bases at V and 4 bases at J, with 12 bases between the two ends. CDR1 and CDR2 from the germline V gene are SQVTM and ANQGSEA. The CDR3 runs 14 residues. In nucleotides, the CDR3 is TGCAGCGTTGAAGAAACCGGGCGAAGAGAGACCCAGTACTTC. Translation gives CSVEETGRRETQYF.

V gene TRBV28 combines with J gene TRBJ2-1; TRBD2 matches at 7 bases. The V gene end was trimmed by 10 bases and the J gene end by 3 bases; junction bases not matched to a gene: 9. Germline V gene lookup returns CDR1 MDHEN and CDR2 SYDVKM. The CDR3 consists of 14 residues. In DNA form, the CDR3 reads TGTGCCAACAAAACGGGGGGATTCTACAATGAGCAGTTCTTC. It yields the protein CANKTGGFYNEQFF.

This clonotype was detected only a few times. The chain employs TRBV20-1 and TRBJ2-1; 9 bases fit TRBD2. CDR1 and CDR2 (germline): DFQATT, SNEGSKA (reference sequence). The CDR3 sequence is 15 residues long. V lost 1 base and J lost 3; bases outside the gene matches: 4. CDR3 in DNA: TGCAGTGCTAGAGCCACTAGCGGGTTCTACAATGAGCAGTTCTTC. Translating gives CSARATSGFYNEQFF.

This clonotype was found a few times. The chain joins TRBV20-1 to TRBJ2-2, with D perhaps TRBD2 (6 bases). The CDR3 totals 14 residues. Trimming cost V 4 bases and J 2 bases, with 11 bases left between them. Germline assignment: CDR1 DFQATT and CDR2 SNEGSKA (reference sequence). CDR3 sequence reads: CSATSGLNTGELFF. The CDR3 nucleotides read TGCAGTGCTACCTCGGGACTTAACACCGGGGAGCTGTTTTTT.

The chain employs TRBV6-2 or TRBV6-3 and TRBJ2-1; TRBD1 agrees at 8 bases. CDR1 and CDR2 from the germline V gene are MNHEY and SVGEGT. V shed 6 bases and J 1 base; nucleotides not matched to a gene: 8. CDR3 length: 16 residues. The CDR3 DNA sequence: TGTGCCAGCAGAAGGGTCGACAGGGGATCCTACAATGAGCAGTTCTTC. Residues: CASRRVDRGSYNEQFF.

The V gene is TRBV6-6, the J gene TRBJ1-2; 10 nucleotides agree with TRBD1. The V segment lost 6 bases and the J segment 8 bases; nucleotides outside the gene matches: 3. The CDR3 length is 12 residues. Germline values: CDR1 MNHNY, CDR2 SVGAGI (reference sequence). CDR3 amino acids: CASRTTGGGYTF. The DNA for the CDR3 is TGTGCCAGCAGGACGACAGGGGGCGGCTACACCTTC.

This clonotype was counted between two and nine times. The chain joins TRBV5-1 to TRBJ2-5; 13 positions agree with TRBD2. The V segment lost 4 bases and the J segment 4 bases; nucleotides outside the gene matches: 13. Germline values: CDR1 SGHRS, CDR2 YFSETQ. The CDR3 has 18 residues. For the CDR3, the DNA is TGCGCCAGCAGCCTGTTGACTAGCGGGGGGACGCGGGGAGAGACCCAGTACTTC. This sequence encodes CASSLLTSGGTRGETQYF.

This clonotype occurred many times. The V call is TRBV7-6, the J call TRBJ2-5; 8 bases are shared with TRBD2. Germline V gives CDR1 SGHVS, CDR2 FNYEAQ. This CDR3 region has 15 residues. The junction had 10 bases not matched to a gene; V was cut back by 3 bases and J by 7 bases. This chain's CDR3 is CASSLVQRESGTQYF. The CDR3 region has the DNA TGTGCCAGCAGCTTGGTACAGCGGGAGTCAGGGACCCAGTACTTC.

This clonotype has just a few counts. The rearrangement links TRBV20-1 to TRBJ2-2; D is unresolved. The CDR3 has 13 amino acids. V lost 2 bases and J lost 1, with 5 bases in between. The germline CDR1 and CDR2 sequences are DFQATT and SNEGSKA (reference sequence). Written as DNA, the CDR3 is TGCAGTGCTAGAATGGGGAACACCGGGGAGCTGTTTTTT. Its translation is CSARMGNTGELFF.